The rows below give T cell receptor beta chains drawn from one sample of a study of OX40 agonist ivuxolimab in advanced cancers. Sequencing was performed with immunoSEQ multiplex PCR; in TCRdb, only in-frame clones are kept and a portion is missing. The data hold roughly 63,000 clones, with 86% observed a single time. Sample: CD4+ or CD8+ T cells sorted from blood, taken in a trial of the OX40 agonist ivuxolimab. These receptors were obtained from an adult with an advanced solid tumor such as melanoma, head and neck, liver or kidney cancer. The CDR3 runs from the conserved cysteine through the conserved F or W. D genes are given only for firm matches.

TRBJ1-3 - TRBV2 CASRPGPLSGNTIYF
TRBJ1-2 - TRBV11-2 CASSLPASSGLYGYTF
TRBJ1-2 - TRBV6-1 CASSETGTPDGYTF
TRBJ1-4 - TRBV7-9 CASSLSQATNEKLFF
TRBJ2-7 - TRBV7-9 CASSLVPAGGTKYF
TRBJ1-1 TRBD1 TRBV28 CASSPRQGAREAFF
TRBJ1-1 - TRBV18 CASSGTQSNTEAFF
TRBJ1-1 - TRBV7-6 CASSSRLQGVNTEAFF
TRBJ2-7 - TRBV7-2 CASSLVSTAYEQYF
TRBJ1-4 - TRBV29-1 CSSFRGFHEKLFF
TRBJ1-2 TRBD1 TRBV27 CASNQNRGQGYGYTF